Described below is a single T cell receptor (beta chain) sequence and its context. The antigen is undetermined. CDR3 length: 15 residues. Germline V CDR1 and CDR2: LNHDA, SQIVND (reference sequence). The sample belongs to a study of cytomegalovirus exposure and HLA in healthy donors. Notes on the study in general: Reports indicate that TCR beta sequences accurately predicted the HLA-A and HLA-B alleles of most subjects.

A multiplex PCR was run with 60 Vbeta primers and 13 Jbeta primers. Using immunoSEQ multiplex PCR, the repertoire was profiled, and TCRdb retains in-frame clones only, with some absent. The data contain under 95,000 clones, 75% of them singletons. The chain employs TRBV19 and TRBJ2-1; 8 nucleotides agree with TRBD1. The sequence was obtained from a man in his forties or fifties in good health and CMV-seronegative. Sequencing used PBMCs. CDR3 in DNA: TGTGACCACCTTGGGGGCAGGGGGCCGTACAATGAGCAGTTCTTC. Encoded protein: CDHLGGRGPYNEQFF.